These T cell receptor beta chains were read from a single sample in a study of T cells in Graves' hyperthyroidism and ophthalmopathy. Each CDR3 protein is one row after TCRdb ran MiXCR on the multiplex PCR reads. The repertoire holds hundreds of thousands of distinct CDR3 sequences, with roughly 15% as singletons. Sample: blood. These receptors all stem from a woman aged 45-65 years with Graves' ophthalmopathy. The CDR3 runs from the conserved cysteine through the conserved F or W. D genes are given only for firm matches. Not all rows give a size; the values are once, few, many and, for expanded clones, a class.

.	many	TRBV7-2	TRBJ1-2	TGTGCCAGCAGCCAAGCGGGGAGGCGGGGCTACACCTTC	CASSQAGRRGYTF
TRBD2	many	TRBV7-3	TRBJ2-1	TGTGCCAGCAGCTTAAGGGGCGGGCGGGAGGACTCCTACAATGAGCAGTTCTTC	CASSLRGGREDSYNEQFF
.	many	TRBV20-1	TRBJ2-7	TGCAGTGCTAGAGATGGCACTAGTAGGGTCTACGAGCAGTACTTC	CSARDGTSRVYEQYF
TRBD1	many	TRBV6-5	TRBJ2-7	TGTGCCAGCAGTTACTCAGTGGGGACAGCATACGAGCAGTACTTC	CASSYSVGTAYEQYF
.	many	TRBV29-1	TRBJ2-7	TGCAGCGTCCGGGGACTTGCAGCCCACGAGCAGTACTTC	CSVRGLAAHEQYF
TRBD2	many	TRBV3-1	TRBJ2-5	TGTGCCAGCAGTCCGGGACTAGCGCCTAAGGAGTTAGAGACCCAGTACTTC	CASSPGLAPKELETQYF
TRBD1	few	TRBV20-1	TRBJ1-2	TGCAGTGCTAGAGATGGGCACCGGGACAGGACCCATGGCTACACCTTC	CSARDGHRDRTHGYTF
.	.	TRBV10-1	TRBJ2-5	TGCGCCAGCAGTGAGTCGAACCCCGGGACATACCAAGAGACCCAGTACTTC	CASSESNPGTYQETQYF
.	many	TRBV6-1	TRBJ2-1	TGTGCCAGCAGTGAACGCGCCGGGAGACGCGATGAGCAGTTCTTC	CASSERAGRRDEQFF
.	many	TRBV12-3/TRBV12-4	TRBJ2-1	TGTGCCAGCAGCACGGGACCCTTATCGTACAATGAGCAGTTCTTC	CASSTGPLSYNEQFF
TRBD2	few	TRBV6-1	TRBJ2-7	TGTGCCAGCAGATTTAGCGGGAGTTACGAGCAGTACTTC	CASRFSGSYEQYF
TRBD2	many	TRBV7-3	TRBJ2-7	TGTGCCAGCAGCTCCCTCCGTTCTAGCGGGAGGGCCCTCCCAAGCTCCTACGAGCAGTACTTC	CASSSLRSSGRALPSSYEQYF
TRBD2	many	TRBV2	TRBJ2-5	TGTGCCAGCAGTGAGTGGGGCGGGAGTGGGGAGACCCAGTACTTC	CASSEWGGSGETQYF
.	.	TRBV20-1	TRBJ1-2	TGCAGTGCTAGTGGTGGTGGCTACACCTTC	CSASGGGYTF
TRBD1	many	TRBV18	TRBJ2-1	TGTGCCAGCTCACCGGATCGGACAGGGGAGCAGTTCTTC	CASSPDRTGEQFF
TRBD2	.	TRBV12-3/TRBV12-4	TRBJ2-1	TGTGCCAGCAGTTTACTCGGGAGGGCCGCCAATGAGCAGTTCTTC	CASSLLGRAANEQFF
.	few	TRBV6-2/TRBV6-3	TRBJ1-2	TGTGCCAGCAGTAGGGCCCCAGAGGGTTCGAGCGGCTACACCTTC	CASSRAPEGSSGYTF
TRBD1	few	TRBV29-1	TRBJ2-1	TGCAGCGTTGCCGGGACAGGGATCAATGAGCAGTTCTTC	CSVAGTGINEQFF
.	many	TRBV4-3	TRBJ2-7	TGCGCCAGCAGCCCGCCGGGGCAAGTCCACGAGCAGTACTTC	CASSPPGQVHEQYF
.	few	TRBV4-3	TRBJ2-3	TGCGCCAGCACCAGGGCCGCCTCCTCTAGCACAGATACGCAGTATTTT	CASTRAASSSTDTQYF
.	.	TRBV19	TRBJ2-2	TGTGCCAGTAGTATAATAAAGGACGGGGAGCTGTTTTTT	CASSIIKDGELFF
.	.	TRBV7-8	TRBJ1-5	TGTGCCAGCAGCTTAGGACAGTCCCATCAGCCCCAGCATTTT	CASSLGQSHQPQHF
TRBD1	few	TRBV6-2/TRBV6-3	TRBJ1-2	TGTGCCAGCAGTTACTCTCGGACAGGCCTCAACTATGGCTACACCTTC	CASSYSRTGLNYGYTF
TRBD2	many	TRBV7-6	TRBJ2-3	TGTGCCAGCAGCTCGCCCCTCGGACTAGCGGGAGATTTGGCAGATACGCAGTATTTT	CASSSPLGLAGDLADTQYF
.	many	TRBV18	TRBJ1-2	TGTGCCAGCTCACCTCTGGGCCGTGAAGGCTACACCTTC	CASSPLGREGYTF
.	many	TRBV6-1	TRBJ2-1	TGTGCCAGCAATCCCCGTGGGGCTGTCGCCTACAATGAGCAGTTCTTC	CASNPRGAVAYNEQFF
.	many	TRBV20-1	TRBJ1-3	TGCAGTGCTAGACAGGGTGCTGGAAACACCATATATTTT	CSARQGAGNTIYF
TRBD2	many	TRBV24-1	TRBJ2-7	TGTGCCACCAGTGCCAGGACTAGCGACTACGAGCAGTACTTC	CATSARTSDYEQYF
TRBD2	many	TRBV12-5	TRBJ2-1	TGTGCTAGTGGGGTTAGCGGGAGCTCCTACAATGAGCAGTTCTTC	CASGVSGSSYNEQFF
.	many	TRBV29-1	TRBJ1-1	TGCAGCGAGAACAGGGTTCGGAGGAACACTGAAGCTTTCTTT	CSENRVRRNTEAFF
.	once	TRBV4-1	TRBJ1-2	TGCGCCAGCAGCCAAGAAACGGCCTATGGCTACACCTTC	CASSQETAYGYTF
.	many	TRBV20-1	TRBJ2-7	TGCAGTGCGAACCCGGGACGTAGCTACGAGCAGTACTTC	CSANPGRSYEQYF
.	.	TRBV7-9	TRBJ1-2	TGTGCCAGCAGCTTAACTCCTGGATACTATGGCTACACCTTC	CASSLTPGYYGYTF
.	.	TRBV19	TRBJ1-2	TGTGCCAGTAGTAGGTCCGCTAACTATGGCTACACCTTC	CASSRSANYGYTF
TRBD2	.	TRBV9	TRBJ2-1	TGTGCCAGCAGCGTAGTAATGGCGGGAGGGCAGAGCTACAATGAGCAGTTCTTC	CASSVVMAGGQSYNEQFF
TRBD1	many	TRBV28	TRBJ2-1	TGTGCCAGTAAGACAGGGAATTACTACAATGAGCAGTTCTTC	CASKTGNYYNEQFF
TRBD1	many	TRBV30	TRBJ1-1	TGTGCCTGGACAGGGGGAGGACTAGCTTTCTTT	CAWTGGGLAFF
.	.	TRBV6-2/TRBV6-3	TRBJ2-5	TGTGCCAGCGCATCAAGGCGGCGGGAAGAGACCCAGTACTTC	CASASRRREETQYF
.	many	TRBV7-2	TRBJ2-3	TGTGCCAGCAGCCCGACCCGGGACACTTTCACAGATACGCAGTATTTT	CASSPTRDTFTDTQYF
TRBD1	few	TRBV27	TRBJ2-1	TGTGCCAGCAGCCAGGACAGGGGTAAATACAATGAGCAGTTCTTC	CASSQDRGKYNEQFF
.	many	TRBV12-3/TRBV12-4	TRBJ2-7	TGTGCCAGCAGAACCAAGCCGTTAAGCGTCTCCGGCGAGCAGTACTTC	CASRTKPLSVSGEQYF